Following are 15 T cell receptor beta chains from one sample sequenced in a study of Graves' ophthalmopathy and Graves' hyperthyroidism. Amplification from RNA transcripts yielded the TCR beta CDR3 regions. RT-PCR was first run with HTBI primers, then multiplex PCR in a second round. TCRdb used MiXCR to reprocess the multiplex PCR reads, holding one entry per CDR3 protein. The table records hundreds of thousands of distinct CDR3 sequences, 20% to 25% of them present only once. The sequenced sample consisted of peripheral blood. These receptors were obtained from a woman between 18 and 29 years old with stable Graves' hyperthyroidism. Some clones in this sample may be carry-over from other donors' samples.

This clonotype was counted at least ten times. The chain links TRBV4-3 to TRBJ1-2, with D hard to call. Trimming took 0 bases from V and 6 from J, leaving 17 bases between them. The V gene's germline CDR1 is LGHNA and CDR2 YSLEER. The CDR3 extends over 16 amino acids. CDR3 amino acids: CASSQDLADATNGYTF. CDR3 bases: TGCGCCAGCAGCCAAGATCTAGCAGACGCTACGAATGGCTACACCTTC.

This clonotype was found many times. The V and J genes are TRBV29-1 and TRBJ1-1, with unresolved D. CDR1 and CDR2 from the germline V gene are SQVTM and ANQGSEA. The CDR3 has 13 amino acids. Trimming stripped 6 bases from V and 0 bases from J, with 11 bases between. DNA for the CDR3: TGCAGCGTCTCACCTAGCATGAACACTGAAGCTTTCTTT. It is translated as CSVSPSMNTEAFF.

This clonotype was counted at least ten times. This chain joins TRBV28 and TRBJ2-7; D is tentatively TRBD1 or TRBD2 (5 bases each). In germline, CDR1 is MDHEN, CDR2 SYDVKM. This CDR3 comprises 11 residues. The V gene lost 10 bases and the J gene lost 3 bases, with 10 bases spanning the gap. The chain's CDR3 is CATTRGYEQYF. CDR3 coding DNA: TGTGCCACCACGAGGGGCTACGAGCAGTACTTC.

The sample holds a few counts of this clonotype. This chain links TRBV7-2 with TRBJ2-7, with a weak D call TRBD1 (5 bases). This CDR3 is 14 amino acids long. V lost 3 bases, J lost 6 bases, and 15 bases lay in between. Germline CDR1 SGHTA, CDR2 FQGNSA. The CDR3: CASSFGPQGLEQYF. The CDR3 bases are TGTGCCAGCAGCTTTGGTCCCCAGGGCCTCGAGCAGTACTTC.

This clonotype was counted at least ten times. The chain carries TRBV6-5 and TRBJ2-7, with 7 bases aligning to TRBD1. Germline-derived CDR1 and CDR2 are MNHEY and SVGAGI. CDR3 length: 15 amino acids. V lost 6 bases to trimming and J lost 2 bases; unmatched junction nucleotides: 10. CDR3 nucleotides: TGTGCCAGCAGAAAACAGGGGAATTTTGCCTACGAGCAGTACTTC. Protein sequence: CASRKQGNFAYEQYF.

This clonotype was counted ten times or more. CDR3 amino acids: CASSFSGTAALEGYTF. The CDR3 DNA is TGTGCCAGCAGCTTTTCCGGGACGGCGGCTTTAGAGGGCTACACCTTC. The chain carries TRBV11-1 and TRBJ1-2; TRBD1 is a possible D gene (5 bases). CDR1 is SGHAT, CDR2 FQDESV, per germline (reference sequence). Trimming cost V 3 bases and J 8 bases, with 22 bases left between them. This CDR3 has 16 residues. The full variable domain, in which reference TRBV11-1 and TRBJ1-2 provide the parts outside the CDR3, is EAEVAQSPRYKITEKSQAVAFWCDPISGHATLYWYRQILGQGPELLVQFQDESVVDDSQLPKDRFSAERLKGVDSTLKIQPAELGDSAMYLCASSFSGTAALEGYTFGSGTRLTVV.

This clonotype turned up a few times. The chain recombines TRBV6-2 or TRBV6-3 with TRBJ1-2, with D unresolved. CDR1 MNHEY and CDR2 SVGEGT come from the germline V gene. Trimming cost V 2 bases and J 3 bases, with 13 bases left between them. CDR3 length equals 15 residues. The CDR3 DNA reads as TGTGCCAGCAGTTACAACCCAGATCGGGACTATGGCTACACCTTC. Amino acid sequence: CASSYNPDRDYGYTF.

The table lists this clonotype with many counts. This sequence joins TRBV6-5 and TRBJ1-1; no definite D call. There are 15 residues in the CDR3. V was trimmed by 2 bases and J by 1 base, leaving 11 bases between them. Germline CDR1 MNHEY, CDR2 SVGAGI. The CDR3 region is CASSYLPIGNTEAFF. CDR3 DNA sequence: TGTGCCAGCAGTTACCTGCCTATCGGGAACACTGAAGCTTTCTTT.

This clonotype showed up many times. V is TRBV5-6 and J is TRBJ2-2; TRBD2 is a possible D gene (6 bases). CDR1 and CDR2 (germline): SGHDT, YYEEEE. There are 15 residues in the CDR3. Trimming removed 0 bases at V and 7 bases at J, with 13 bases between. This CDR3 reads CASSLVAGYLGELFF. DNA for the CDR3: TGTGCCAGCAGCTTGGTTGCGGGATATCTCGGGGAGCTGTTTTTT. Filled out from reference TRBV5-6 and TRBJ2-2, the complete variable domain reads DAGVTQSPTHLIKTRGQQVTLRCSPKSGHDTVSWYQQALGQGPQFIFQYYEEEERQRGNFPDRFSGHQFPNYSSELNVNALLLGDSALYLCASSLVAGYLGELFFGEGSRLTVL.

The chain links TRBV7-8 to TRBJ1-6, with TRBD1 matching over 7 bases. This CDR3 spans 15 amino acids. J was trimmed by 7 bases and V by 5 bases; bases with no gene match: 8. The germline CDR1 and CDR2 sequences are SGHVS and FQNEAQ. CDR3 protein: CASSQGGARNSPLHF. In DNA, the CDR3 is TGTGCCAGCAGCCAGGGGGGGGCTCGGAATTCACCCCTCCACTTT.

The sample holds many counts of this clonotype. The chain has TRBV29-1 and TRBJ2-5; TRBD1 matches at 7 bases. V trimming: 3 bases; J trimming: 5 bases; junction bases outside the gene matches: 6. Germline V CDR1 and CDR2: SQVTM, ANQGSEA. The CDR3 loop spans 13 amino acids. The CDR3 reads CSVDGDSRETQYF. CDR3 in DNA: TGCAGCGTTGATGGGGACAGTCGGGAGACCCAGTACTTC.

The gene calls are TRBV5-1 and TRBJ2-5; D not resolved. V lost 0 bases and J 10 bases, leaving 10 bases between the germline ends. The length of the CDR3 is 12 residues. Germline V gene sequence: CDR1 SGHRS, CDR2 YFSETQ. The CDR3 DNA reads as TGCGCCAGCAGCTTGGGGCACGAGGACCAGTACTTC. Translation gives CASSLGHEDQYF.

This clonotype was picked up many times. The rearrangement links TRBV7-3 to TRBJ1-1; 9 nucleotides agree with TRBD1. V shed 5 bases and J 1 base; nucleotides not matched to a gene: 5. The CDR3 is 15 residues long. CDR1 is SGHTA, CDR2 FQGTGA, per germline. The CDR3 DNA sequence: TGTGCCAGCAGCCCCCAGGACAGGGGGAACACTGAAGCTTTCTTT. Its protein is CASSPQDRGNTEAFF.

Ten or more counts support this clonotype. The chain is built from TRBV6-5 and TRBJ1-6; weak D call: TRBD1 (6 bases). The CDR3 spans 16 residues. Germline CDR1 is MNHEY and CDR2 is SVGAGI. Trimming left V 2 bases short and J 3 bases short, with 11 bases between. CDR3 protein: CASSYTGQFYNSPLHF. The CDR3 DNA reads TGTGCCAGCAGTTACACAGGACAGTTCTATAATTCACCCCTCCACTTT.

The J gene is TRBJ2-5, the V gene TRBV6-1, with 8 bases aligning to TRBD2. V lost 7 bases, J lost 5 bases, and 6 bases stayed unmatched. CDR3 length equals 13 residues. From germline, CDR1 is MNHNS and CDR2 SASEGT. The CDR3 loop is CASIRGGQETQYF. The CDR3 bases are TGTGCCAGCATCCGGGGGGGCCAGGAGACCCAGTACTTC.